The present TCR beta chain was sequenced within a study of blood T cell repertoires in COVID-19 (TCRdb year 2020). Turning to the overall study: Collaborator samples came from the United States, Italy and Spain and covered acute and convalescent phases of COVID-19. A freely available public database, intended as a resource for researchers studying the immune response to SARS-CoV-2, is where the repertoires were released. The prospective study material was composed of cDNA or gDNA derived from T cells, B-cell-depleted T cells, or PBMCs. The samples were drawn from the first 160 participants of the ongoing ImmuneRACE study and from 1,254 subjects provided by 6 global collaborators. A de-identified subject ID, COVID-19 status, age in years and sex were almost always included in the sample metadata. Where available, HLA class I and class II types were taken from metadata supplied by the sample provider and were not determined by assay-based typing. Deeply sampled blood TCRbeta repertoires from subjects exposed to, actively infected with, or recovered from COVID-19 were included in the dataset.

For this clone: Which antigen it targets is not known. No quality values exist for individual bases; no much larger clone is one base distant.

What the study reported, not specific to this receptor: The amount of clinical and demographic metadata varied by source and participant and was provided uncurated.

The CDR1 and CDR2 encoded by the germline V gene (reference sequence) are SGHNT and YYREEE. From the cysteine through the phenylalanine, the CDR3 covers 15 amino acids. Only the CDR3 region is kept as DNA, spanning 45 bases read in frame from base 1. Germline trimming amounts to 4 bases on V and 5 bases on J, with 8 as the count of junction bases outside the gene matches. The immunoSEQ Assay, a bias-controlled multiplex PCR, was used to amplify TCRbeta CDR3 regions from genomic DNA. On the study's bioinformatics: The number of nucleated cells in each sample was estimated from the amplification of reference gene primers within the assay. To quantify the absolute abundance of each unique TCRbeta CDR3 rearrangement, sequence reads were collapsed and filtered. Productive Simpson clonality was computed per sample as the square root of Simpson's diversity index over productive rearrangements. TCRdb took over this immuneACCESS table, retaining in-frame rearrangements with V and J assigned. Such tables are incomplete; in checked studies, under half of the missing clones stem from an unresolved V gene, and the remainder is unexplained. V and J calls and clone size are those listed in that table; D and trimming were worked out from the DNA. This sample gives fewer than 30,000 clones in total; around 82% of them show up just once. The ten largest clones add up to roughly 15% of the sample.

Collaborating institutions collected whole blood in K2EDTA tubes following their own protocols. For TCRbeta analysis, collaborators shipped samples as frozen whole blood, isolated PBMCs, or DNA extracted from either of those sample types. In this chain, TRBV5-4 is recombined with TRBJ2-3; TRBD2 aligns with 9 central bases. The clonotype was recovered from a man in his 70s with active COVID-19. Sequences were obtained from peripheral blood. In nucleotides, the sequence is TGTGCCAGCAGCGTCGTAGTAGCGGGGGTAGATACGCAGTATTTT. Its coded protein is CASSVVVAGVDTQYF.